The text below deals with one T cell receptor (beta chain). As yet, its antigen is unknown. Germline assignment: CDR1 MNHNY and CDR2 SVGAGI (reference sequence). V lost 2 bases and J lost 3; bases outside the gene matches: 2. This CDR3 comprises 14 residues. The sample comes from a study of CD8 T cells in ankylosing spondylitis. In TCRdb, the 5' RACE reads were re-called with MiXCR into one record per CDR3 protein. The sample yields approximately 180,000 distinct CDR3 sequences, over 15% seen once. Study outcomes and limitations: Typical of ankylosing spondylitis blood, it appeared, was a TCR beta motif of fewer than ten highly homologous variants. In the blood and synovial fluid of reactive arthritis, some motif variants had been previously reported.

V gene TRBV6-6 combines with J gene TRBJ2-3; TRBD1 aligns across 7 bases. The TCR was taken from a male donor aged 10 to 35 with ankylosing spondylitis or in good health (not recorded which). The sequenced material came from blood, either unsorted or a sorted T cell fraction (not recorded which). CDR3: CASSYLQGTDTQYF. The CDR3 bases are TGTGCCAGCAGTTACCTACAGGGGACAGATACGCAGTATTTT.